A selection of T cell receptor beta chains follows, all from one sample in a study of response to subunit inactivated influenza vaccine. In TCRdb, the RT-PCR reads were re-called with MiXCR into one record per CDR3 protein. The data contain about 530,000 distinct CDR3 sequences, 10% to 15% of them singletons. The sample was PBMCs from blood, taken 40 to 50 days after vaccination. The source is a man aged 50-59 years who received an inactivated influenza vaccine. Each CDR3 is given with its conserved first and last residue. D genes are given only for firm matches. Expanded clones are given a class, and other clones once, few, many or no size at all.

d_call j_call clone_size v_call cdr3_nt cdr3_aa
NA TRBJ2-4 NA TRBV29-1 TGCAGCGTGGGGGACCTAGCCAAAAACATTCAGTACTTC CSVGDLAKNIQYF
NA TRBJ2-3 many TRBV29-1 TGCAGCGCCAATCTCCAGGGCGGGAAAGATACGCAGTATTTT CSANLQGGKDTQYF
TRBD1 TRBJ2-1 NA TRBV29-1 TGCAGCGTTGAAGATGAGGGGGCAAACTACTACAATGAGCAGTTCTTC CSVEDEGANYYNEQFF
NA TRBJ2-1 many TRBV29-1 TGCAGCGTTGAAAGGACACCTTCGCTCCCCAATGAGCAGTTCTTC CSVERTPSLPNEQFF
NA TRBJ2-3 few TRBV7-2 TGTGCCAGCAGCTACGCTAGCAGACCCGGGGATACGCAGTATTTT CASSYASRPGDTQYF
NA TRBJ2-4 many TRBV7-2 TGTGCCAGCAGCTTTGGGAGGAACATTCAGTACTTC CASSFGRNIQYF
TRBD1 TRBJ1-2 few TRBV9 TGTGCCAGCAGCGTAGCTACCCAGGGGGCTGACTATGGCTACACCTTC CASSVATQGADYGYTF
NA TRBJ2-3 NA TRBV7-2 TGTGCCAGCAGCTTAGTCAGGCTTGAGAGCACAGATACGCAGTATTTT CASSLVRLESTDTQYF
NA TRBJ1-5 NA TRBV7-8 TGTGCCAGCAGCTTAGCGGGGGGTAAGGGTCAGCCCCAGCATTTT CASSLAGGKGQPQHF
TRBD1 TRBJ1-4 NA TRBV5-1 TGCGCCAGCGGGACGGGGACAGGCTCAACTAATGAAAAACTGTTTTTT CASGTGTGSTNEKLFF
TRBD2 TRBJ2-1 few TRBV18 TGTGCCAGCTCACGGAACGGGGGGGAGGCTGAGCAGTTCTTC CASSRNGGEAEQFF
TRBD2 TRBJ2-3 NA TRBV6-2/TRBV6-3 TGTGCCAGCTGCAACCCGGGACTAGCGGCTAATACGCAGTATTTT CASCNPGLAANTQYF
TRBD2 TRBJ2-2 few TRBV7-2 TGTGCCAGCAGCTTACCTCGGGGGGAGTACACCGGGGAGCTGTTTTTT CASSLPRGEYTGELFF
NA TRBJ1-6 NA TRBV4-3 TGCGCCAGCAGCCAAGACCCGGTGGGGGGATCCTATAATTCACCCCTCCACTTT CASSQDPVGGSYNSPLHF
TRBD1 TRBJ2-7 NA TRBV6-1 TGTGCCAGCAGTCCGTCGGGACAGAACTACGAGCAGTACTTC CASSPSGQNYEQYF
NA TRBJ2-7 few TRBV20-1 TGCAGTGCGGGGACATCCATCTCCTACGAGCAGTACTTC CSAGTSISYEQYF
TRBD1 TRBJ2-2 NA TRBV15 TGTGCCACCAGCAGAGAGACAGGGGGCACCGGGGAGCTGTTTTTT CATSRETGGTGELFF
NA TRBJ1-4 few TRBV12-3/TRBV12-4 TGTGCCAGCAGTTTTGGACAGTCAACAACTAATGAAAAACTGTTTTTT CASSFGQSTTNEKLFF
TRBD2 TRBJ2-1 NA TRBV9 TGTGCCAGCAGCGTGGGGACTAGCGGGGGACTTGAGCAGTTCTTC CASSVGTSGGLEQFF
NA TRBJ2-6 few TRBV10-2 TGCGCCAGCATCGACAGGGAGGAGACCAACGTCCTGACTTTC CASIDREETNVLTF
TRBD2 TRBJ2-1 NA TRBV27 TGTGCCAGCAGGCTTTCCGGGACTAGTGGGACCTACAATGAGCAGTTCTTC CASRLSGTSGTYNEQFF
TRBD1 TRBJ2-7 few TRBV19 TGTGCCAGTAGAGTTAAGGGGGCGACGGGGGAGCAGTACTTC CASRVKGATGEQYF
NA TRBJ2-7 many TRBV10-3 TGTGCCATCAGCGGAGGGGGGCGAGCCGCCAACGAGCAGTACTTC CAISGGGRAANEQYF
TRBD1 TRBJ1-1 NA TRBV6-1 TGTGCCAGCAGTAAACGTGGGACAGGGGTGGTATCCACTGAAGCTTTCTTT CASSKRGTGVVSTEAFF
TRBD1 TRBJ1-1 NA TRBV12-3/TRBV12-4 TGTGCCAGCAGTACGGGACAGGGGGTTTTGAACACTGAAGCTTTCTTT CASSTGQGVLNTEAFF
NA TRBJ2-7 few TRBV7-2 TGTGCCAGCAGCGCCGGGACGATAAACGAGCAGTACTTC CASSAGTINEQYF
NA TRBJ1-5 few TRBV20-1 TGCAGTGCTAGTCCGGGACCGACCGGCAATCAGCCCCAGCATTTT CSASPGPTGNQPQHF
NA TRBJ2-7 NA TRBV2 TGTGCCAGCAGCGGACGGGACGCCTACGAGCAGTACTTC CASSGRDAYEQYF
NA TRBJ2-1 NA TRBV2 TGTGCCACGTGGGACCACCACAATGAGCAGTTCTTC CATWDHHNEQFF
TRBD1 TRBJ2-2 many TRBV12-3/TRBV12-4 TGTGCCAGCAGCCGCAGACAGGGGCTCACCGGGGAGCTGTTTTTT CASSRRQGLTGELFF
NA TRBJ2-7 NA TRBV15 TGTGCCACCAGCAAGGAGGGACAGATCTACGAGCAGTACTTC CATSKEGQIYEQYF
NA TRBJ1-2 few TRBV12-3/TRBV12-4 TGTGCCAGCAGTTTAGCACGGCACTATGGCTACACCTTC CASSLARHYGYTF
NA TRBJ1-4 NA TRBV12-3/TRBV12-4 TGTGCCAGCACAGGGACTTATAATGAAAAACTGTTTTTT CASTGTYNEKLFF
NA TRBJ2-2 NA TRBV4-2 TGTGCCAGCAGCCAAGAGCAAAGCGTTGTTACCGGGGAGCTGTTTTTT CASSQEQSVVTGELFF
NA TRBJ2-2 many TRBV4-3 TGCGCCAGCAGCCAAGAAGAGGCCGGGGAGCTGTTTTTT CASSQEEAGELFF
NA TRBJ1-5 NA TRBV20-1 TGCAGTGCTCTCGAGGGAACCAATCAGCCCCAGCATTTT CSALEGTNQPQHF
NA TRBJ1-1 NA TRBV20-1 TGCAGTGCTAGAGATGCCGACAGGTTGGAGAACACTGAAGCTTTCTTT CSARDADRLENTEAFF
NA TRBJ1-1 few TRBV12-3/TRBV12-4 TGTGCCAGCAGTTGGTTACTCCGGGGGCCTGAAGCTTTCTTT CASSWLLRGPEAFF
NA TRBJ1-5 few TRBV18 TGTGCCAGCTCACCAACGGCTGGGGGCGTTGGTGGCAATCAGCCCCAGCATTTT CASSPTAGGVGGNQPQHF
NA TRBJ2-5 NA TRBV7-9 TGTGCCAGCAGCCCCGGAGAGGGGATTTGGGAGACCCAGTACTTC CASSPGEGIWETQYF
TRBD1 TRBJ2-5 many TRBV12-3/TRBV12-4 TGTGCCAGCAGCACCGGGACAGGGATGAGAGAGACCCAGTACTTC CASSTGTGMRETQYF
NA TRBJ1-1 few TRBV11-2 TGTGCCAGCAGCCAAGTCGCACGGATGAACACTGAAGCTTTCTTT CASSQVARMNTEAFF
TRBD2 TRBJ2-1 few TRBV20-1 TGCAGCGAATCTATAGCGGGGGGAAACAATGAGCAGTTCTTC CSESIAGGNNEQFF
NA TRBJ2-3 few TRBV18 TGTGCCAGCTCACCAAACAGGGTCACAGATACGCAGTATTTT CASSPNRVTDTQYF
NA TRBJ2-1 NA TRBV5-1 TGCGCCAGCAGCTTGGCGGTGGGGGGGCCCCTCCATGAGCAGTTCTTC CASSLAVGGPLHEQFF
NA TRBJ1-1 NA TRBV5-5 TGTGCCAGCAGCTTGGGGGGAAGCGGGTACACTGAAGCTTTCTTT CASSLGGSGYTEAFF
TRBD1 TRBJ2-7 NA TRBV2 TGTGCCAGCAGTTTGGACAGGGGATGGCAGTACTTC CASSLDRGWQYF
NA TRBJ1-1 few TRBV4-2 TGTGCCAGCAGCCAAGACGAGGGAATGAACACTGAAGCTTTCTTT CASSQDEGMNTEAFF
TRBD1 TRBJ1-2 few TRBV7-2 TGTGCCAGCAGCAGGGGACAGGTGACTGGGAGGGGCTACACCTTC CASSRGQVTGRGYTF
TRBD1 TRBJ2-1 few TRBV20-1 TGCAGTGCTAGGTCCGGGACAGGGAGGAATGAGCAGTTCTTC CSARSGTGRNEQFF